This is a list of T cell receptor beta chains from one sample in a study of cytomegalovirus exposure and HLA in healthy donors. Measured with immunoSEQ multiplex PCR; TCRdb has only the in-frame clones, and not every one. The sample has about 82,000 clones, roughly 64% seen once; the top ten hold about 15%. What was sequenced was PBMCs. Receptors were obtained from a woman in her forties in good health and CMV-seropositive. Both conserved end residues are part of each CDR3. Fields, in order: J gene, clone size, V gene, CDR3 protein. The listing skips clone size in some rows; elsewhere it reads once, few, many or a size class.

TRBJ2-1	NA	TRBV5-1	CASSLDTGAAYNEQFF
TRBJ1-4	NA	TRBV4-1	CASSQRQEREKLFF
TRBJ1-1	NA	TRBV11-2	CASSLDGPGMNTEAFF
TRBJ2-1	NA	TRBV15	CATSREGLALLVNEQFF
TRBJ1-2	few	TRBV27	CASSSRSRGPNYGYTF
TRBJ2-7	once	TRBV15	CATARGRADEQYF
TRBJ2-1	NA	TRBV19	CASTDRDKWNEQFF
TRBJ2-1	few	TRBV7-2	CASSHSGSVQDEQFF
TRBJ2-2	few	TRBV7-9	CASSLRTSGYTGELFF
TRBJ2-3	NA	TRBV7-2	CASSFPGADTQYF
TRBJ1-2	once	TRBV29-1	CSVTDRDGGYGYTF
TRBJ2-3	few	TRBV5-4	CASSRDRGTDTQYF
TRBJ2-5	NA	TRBV7-2	CASSFRGGGPGQETQYF
TRBJ2-7	few	TRBV4-2	CASSLDRHEQYF
TRBJ2-1	once	TRBV6-5	CASSPQGSYNEQFF
TRBJ2-5	NA	TRBV5-1	CASSLGDREWEETQYF
TRBJ2-3	NA	TRBV5-1	CASSLGGTGLTDTQYF
TRBJ2-3	NA	TRBV7-2	CASSPLPQGGHTDTQYF
TRBJ1-5	NA	TRBV7-9	CASSPGQGDQPQHF
TRBJ2-6	NA	TRBV28	CASSSGNSGANVLTF
TRBJ2-7	NA	TRBV27	CASSYSPERGYEQYF
TRBJ2-7	NA	TRBV5-1	CASRSSFDAYEQYF
TRBJ2-3	NA	TRBV6-5	CASRTGETDTQYF
TRBJ1-2	few	TRBV9	CASSVKRRQPSYGYTF
TRBJ2-1	NA	TRBV5-4	CASSLAAGDHEQFF
TRBJ2-3	NA	TRBV9	CASSTRLSTDTQYF
TRBJ1-1	NA	TRBV5-1	CASSLTPVSEAEAFF
TRBJ2-5	NA	TRBV30	CAWSPGTGYETQYF
TRBJ1-5	NA	TRBV27	CASSLFRNQPQHF
TRBJ2-2	NA	TRBV28	CASSLLQGDTGELFF
TRBJ2-1	NA	TRBV2	CASSVFRRENEQFF
TRBJ1-1	few	TRBV12-5	CASGLELNTEAFF
TRBJ2-1	NA	TRBV25-1	CASSRDRSYNEQFF
TRBJ2-1	NA	TRBV19	CASSKTSGTYNEQFF
TRBJ2-3	NA	TRBV5-1	CASSTNPGRGAPTDTQYF
TRBJ1-2	NA	TRBV2	CASSYLRDRGGNYGYTF
TRBJ1-1	few	TRBV28	CASSSPLTSGTVGRWDTEAFF